This T cell receptor (beta chain) derives from a study of CD8+ T cells in alopecia areata. The overall study: Treatment ran 6 to 18 months, with 6 months of follow-up afterward. Treated patients received severity scores based on the percentage of scalp area affected.

TCR sequencing used cDNA made by reverse transcription of extracted RNA. The table came from immunoSEQ multiplex PCR; TCRdb's copy has only in-frame clones and leaves some out. The sample lists 90,000 to 100,000 clones; 50% to 75% were seen once. Indicated treatment: oral pan-JAK inhibitor, 5-10 mg twice daily. Sequences were derived from CD8+ T cells sorted from blood, sampled at week 4, from a patient treated with tofacitinib. This TCR came from a human donor with alopecia areata.

CDR3 bases: TGTGCCAGCAGTGATACCATGGACTTGGCCTACGAGCAGTACTTC. Amino acids: CASSDTMDLAYEQYF. The rearrangement links TRBV27 to TRBJ2-7; a weak D match, TRBD2 (5 bases). The CDR3 length is 15 residues. V was clipped by 5 bases and J by 2 bases, with 16 bases between them. Per germline, CDR1 MNHEY and CDR2 SMNVEV (reference sequence).